The clone carrying this T cell receptor beta chain was recorded many times. Documented time point: longitudinal time-point 2. The unsorted libraries had their origin in 2 million PBMCs stored at -80 C. This entry belongs to a study of neurological immune-mediated disorders. TCRdb called the 5' RACE reads again in MiXCR, with one record for every CDR3 protein. The sample lists around 50,000 distinct CDR3 sequences; around 13% were seen once. Sequencing used PBMCs. The source of this sequence is a male donor with HTLV-1-associated myelopathy (HAM/TSP).

The CDR3, as DNA: TGTGCCAGCAGTTTATTCCCTCCGGGACAGCCCTCCTACGAGCAGTACTTC. Translating it yields CASSLFPPGQPSYEQYF. This chain links TRBV27 with TRBJ2-7; 7 bases match TRBD1. J was trimmed by 0 bases and V by 1 base; bases with no gene match: 9. This CDR3 is 17 amino acids long. Germline CDR1 reads MNHEY; CDR2 reads SMNVEV (reference sequence).